This T cell receptor (beta chain) is drawn from a study of blood T cell repertoires in COVID-19. Germline V CDR1 and CDR2: SSHAT, FNYEAQ (reference sequence). The CDR3 consists of 15 residues. Measured with immunoSEQ multiplex PCR; TCRdb has only the in-frame clones, and not every one. The data contain 470,000 or so clones, roughly nine tenths of them singletons. On this clone: A junction boundary mismatches the germline segment, possibly from a read error.

This chain joins TRBV7-7 and TRBJ2-5; tentative D call: TRBD1 (6 bases). The receptor was derived from a woman aged 18 to 35 with acute COVID-19. Input material: PBMCs or T cells enriched from blood (not recorded which). In DNA, the CDR3 is TGTGCTAGCAGCTCCTCTACAGGGTACCAAGAGACCCAGTACTTC. It specifies CASSSSTGYQETQYF.